Listed below are T cell receptor beta chains from one sample, sequenced in a study of graft-versus-host responses after intestinal transplantation. Assay used: immunoSEQ multiplex PCR; TCRdb lists only in-frame clones, some missing. The sample consists of 85,000 to 100,000 clones, 80% to 95% of them appearing once. Antigen specificity for these receptors is unknown. This specimen consisted of unstimulated CD8+ T cells sorted from spleen or lymph node cells, obtained before transplant. These receptors came from a human donor who was the organ donor for an intestinal transplant. CDR3s include the opening cysteine and the closing phenylalanine or tryptophan. A D gene is named only where the DNA matches it firmly. Some rows mark clone size as missing; the rest say once, few, many or name a class of expanded clone.

CDR3: CAISDYVSEVTLPEAYNEQFF; DNA: TGTGCCATCAGTGATTACGTTTCAGAGGTAACTTTGCCCGAGGCTTACAATGAGCAGTTCTTC; D: -; V: TRBV10-3; J: TRBJ2-1; size: -
CDR3: CSVDTFQGGNYEQYF; DNA: TGCAGCGTTGACACCTTCCAGGGTGGGAACTACGAGCAGTACTTC; D: -; V: TRBV29-1; J: TRBJ2-7; size: -
CDR3: CASSLFSGEETQYF; DNA: TGTGCCAGCAGCTTATTCTCGGGGGAAGAGACCCAGTACTTC; D: -; V: TRBV11-2; J: TRBJ2-5; size: once
CDR3: CASSTHRGGTGELFF; DNA: TGTGCCAGCAGCACTCACAGGGGAGGCACCGGGGAGCTGTTTTTT; D: -; V: TRBV7-8; J: TRBJ2-2; size: once
CDR3: CASRESQWSDTQYF; DNA: TGTGCCAGCAGAGAAAGTCAGTGGTCAGATACGCAGTATTTT; D: -; V: TRBV7-3; J: TRBJ2-3; size: -
CDR3: CASSSRDSGSTEAFF; DNA: TGTGCCAGCAGTTCGCGGGATTCGGGGTCGACTGAAGCTTTCTTT; D: -; V: TRBV27; J: TRBJ1-1; size: -
CDR3: CASSLGQGIAYEQYF; DNA: TGTGCCAGCAGCTTGGGACAGGGTATCGCCTACGAGCAGTACTTC; D: TRBD1; V: TRBV7-6; J: TRBJ2-7; size: once
CDR3: CASSIDGWAGGYEQYF; DNA: TGTGCCAGCAGCATAGACGGTTGGGCAGGGGGCTACGAGCAGTACTTC; D: TRBD1; V: TRBV11-3; J: TRBJ2-7; size: -
CDR3: CASPKGTPNYGYTF; DNA: TGCGCCAGCCCCAAGGGGACACCTAACTATGGCTACACCTTC; D: -; V: TRBV23-1; J: TRBJ1-2; size: -
CDR3: CASSLWGTGTLNTEAFF; DNA: TGTGCCAGCAGCTTGTGGGGCACCGGGACACTGAACACTGAAGCTTTCTTT; D: -; V: TRBV5-4; J: TRBJ1-1; size: -
CDR3: CASSQVLVGEETQYF; DNA: TGCGCCAGCAGCCAAGTGCTAGTCGGGGAAGAGACCCAGTACTTC; D: -; V: TRBV4-1; J: TRBJ2-5; size: -
CDR3: CSAIDRLNEKLFF; DNA: TGCAGCGCTATCGACAGATTAAATGAAAAACTGTTTTTT; D: -; V: TRBV29-1; J: TRBJ1-4; size: -
CDR3: CASSDMDRKTGELFF; DNA: TGTGCCAGCAGCGATATGGACAGGAAAACCGGGGAGCTGTTTTTT; D: TRBD1; V: TRBV9; J: TRBJ2-2; size: -
CDR3: CASSELSLAGEETQYF; DNA: TGTGCCAGCAGTGAACTATCGCTAGCGGGAGAAGAGACCCAGTACTTC; D: TRBD2; V: TRBV2; J: TRBJ2-5; size: -
CDR3: CASSIGQSMNTEAFF; DNA: TGTGCCAGTAGTATTGGGCAGAGCATGAACACTGAAGCTTTCTTT; D: -; V: TRBV19; J: TRBJ1-1; size: -
CDR3: CASGRLGRVTDTQYF; DNA: TGTGCCAGCGGGCGACTTGGGCGGGTCACAGATACGCAGTATTTT; D: -; V: TRBV2; J: TRBJ2-3; size: -
CDR3: CASRAPLAGGPDTQYF; DNA: TGTGCCAGCAGGGCGCCTCTAGCGGGAGGTCCAGATACGCAGTATTTT; D: TRBD2; V: TRBV2; J: TRBJ2-3; size: -
CDR3: CASPRTPLAGGTDTQYF; DNA: TGTGCCAGCCCCAGAACCCCACTAGCGGGTGGTACAGATACGCAGTATTTT; D: TRBD2; V: TRBV2; J: TRBJ2-3; size: -
CDR3: CASSVAQDEWAGAPRGYTF; DNA: TGTGCCAGCAGCGTAGCTCAGGACGAGTGGGCAGGGGCCCCACGGGGCTACACCTTC; D: -; V: TRBV9; J: TRBJ1-2; size: -
CDR3: CATSRDRDRGYNEQFF; DNA: TGTGCCACCAGCAGAGACAGGGACAGGGGTTACAATGAGCAGTTCTTC; D: TRBD1; V: TRBV15; J: TRBJ2-1; size: -
CDR3: CASSPRGLAGPGGAADTQYF; DNA: TGTGCCAGCAGCCCACGGGGACTAGCGGGCCCTGGGGGGGCGGCAGATACGCAGTATTTT; D: TRBD2; V: TRBV13; J: TRBJ2-3; size: -
CDR3: CASSLAVYAADTQYF; DNA: TGTGCCAGCAGCTTAGCAGTCTACGCCGCAGATACGCAGTATTTT; D: -; V: TRBV7-9; J: TRBJ2-3; size: -
CDR3: CASSVESRGSYAGELFF; DNA: TGTGCCAGCAGCGTAGAATCCAGGGGGTCATACGCCGGGGAGCTGTTTTTT; D: TRBD1; V: TRBV9; J: TRBJ2-2; size: once
CDR3: CATSRVPPGDRGSGNTIYF; DNA: TGTGCCACCAGCAGAGTCCCGCCGGGGGACAGGGGGTCAGGAAACACCATATATTTT; D: TRBD1; V: TRBV15; J: TRBJ1-3; size: -
CDR3: CSVVGQDSYNEQFF; DNA: TGCAGCGTTGTTGGGCAGGACTCCTACAATGAGCAGTTCTTC; D: -; V: TRBV29-1; J: TRBJ2-1; size: -
CDR3: CASSLEAESYEQYF; DNA: TGTGCCAGCAGTTTGGAGGCAGAGTCCTACGAGCAGTACTTC; D: -; V: TRBV28; J: TRBJ2-7; size: -
CDR3: CASRPAVPGTPHRYGYTF; DNA: TGTGCCAGCAGACCCGCGGTGCCCGGGACACCGCATAGATATGGCTACACCTTC; D: -; V: TRBV7-8; J: TRBJ1-2; size: -
CDR3: CASSTGTGPYNEQFF; DNA: TGTGCCAGCAGCACGGGGACAGGACCTTACAATGAGCAGTTCTTC; D: TRBD1; V: TRBV13; J: TRBJ2-1; size: -
CDR3: CSVWTGERGGYTF; DNA: TGCAGCGTCTGGACAGGGGAAAGGGGCGGCTACACCTTC; D: TRBD1; V: TRBV29-1; J: TRBJ1-2; size: -
CDR3: CASSQVSEVSVYGYTF; DNA: TGCGCCAGCAGCCAAGTTTCGGAGGTCTCAGTCTATGGCTACACCTTC; D: -; V: TRBV4-1; J: TRBJ1-2; size: -
CDR3: CASSTLFEQFF; DNA: TGTGCCAGCAGCACTCTTTTTGAGCAGTTCTTC; D: -; V: TRBV27; J: TRBJ2-1; size: once
CDR3: CASSEDTPRYGYTF; DNA: TGCGCCAGCAGCGAGGACACTCCCAGATATGGCTACACCTTC; D: -; V: TRBV5-1; J: TRBJ1-2; size: -
CDR3: CASSPSTGRDYEQYF; DNA: TGTGCCAGCAGCCCGAGTACAGGGAGAGACTACGAGCAGTACTTC; D: -; V: TRBV5-4; J: TRBJ2-7; size: -
CDR3: CASSLASENTEAFF; DNA: TGTGCCAGCAGCTTAGCGTCAGAAAACACTGAAGCTTTCTTT; D: -; V: TRBV7-8; J: TRBJ1-1; size: -
CDR3: CASSRNLNTGGVHRPRENYEQYF; DNA: TGCGCCAGCAGTCGGAATTTGAATACAGGGGGTGTTCACCGTCCGAGGGAAAATTACGAGCAGTACTTC; D: TRBD1; V: TRBV23-1; J: TRBJ2-7; size: -
CDR3: CASSSDRGGTTQYF; DNA: TGTGCCAGCAGCTCGGACAGGGGAGGCACGACCCAGTACTTC; D: TRBD1; V: TRBV7-7; J: TRBJ2-5; size: -
CDR3: CASSPVQGGPGELFF; DNA: TGTGCCAGCTCACCCGTCCAGGGGGGTCCCGGGGAGCTGTTTTTT; D: -; V: TRBV18; J: TRBJ2-2; size: once
CDR3: CASSQSMGLAASLTDTQYF; DNA: TGCGCCAGCAGTCAATCGATGGGACTAGCGGCCTCACTCACAGATACGCAGTATTTT; D: TRBD2; V: TRBV23-1; J: TRBJ2-3; size: -
CDR3: CASSLSRLAGETGELFF; DNA: TGTGCCAGCAGCTTATCTAGACTAGCGGGAGAGACAGGGGAGCTGTTTTTT; D: TRBD2; V: TRBV7-3; J: TRBJ2-2; size: -
CDR3: CAWSVLVEQFF; DNA: TGTGCCTGGAGTGTTCTAGTTGAGCAGTTCTTC; D: -; V: TRBV30; J: TRBJ2-1; size: -
CDR3: CASSFPSGELFF; DNA: TGTGCCAGTAGTTTCCCATCCGGGGAGCTGTTTTTT; D: -; V: TRBV19; J: TRBJ2-2; size: -
CDR3: CASSQGPGQWNYGYTF; DNA: TGTGCCAGCAGCCAAGGTCCGGGACAGTGGAACTATGGCTACACCTTC; D: TRBD1; V: TRBV14; J: TRBJ1-2; size: -
CDR3: CASSWRFVIGTGLSPGELFF; DNA: TGCGCCAGCAGCTGGAGATTCGTGATCGGGACAGGCCTTTCACCCGGGGAGCTGTTTTTT; D: TRBD1; V: TRBV5-1; J: TRBJ2-2; size: -
CDR3: CASSTPPPGAGELFF; DNA: TGTGCCAGCAGCACACCCCCCCCGGGGGCCGGGGAGCTGTTTTTT; D: -; V: TRBV11-2; J: TRBJ2-2; size: -
CDR3: CASSLLDRGGNQPQHF; DNA: TGCGCCAGCAGCCTCCTCGACAGGGGCGGCAATCAGCCCCAGCATTTT; D: TRBD1; V: TRBV4-1; J: TRBJ1-5; size: -
CDR3: CASSIVGGEAFF; DNA: TGTGCCAGTAGTATAGTAGGAGGAGAAGCTTTCTTT; D: -; V: TRBV19; J: TRBJ1-1; size: -
CDR3: CASSLGQGGKAFF; DNA: TGTGCCAGCAGCTTGGGACAGGGGGGAAAAGCTTTCTTT; D: TRBD1; V: TRBV11-2; J: TRBJ1-1; size: -
CDR3: CASSQVTVNYGYTF; DNA: TGCGCCAGCAGCCAAGTTACGGTTAACTATGGCTACACCTTC; D: -; V: TRBV4-1; J: TRBJ1-2; size: few
CDR3: CASSLVPLPDEQYF; DNA: TGTGCCAGCAGCCTCGTCCCCTTGCCGGACGAGCAGTACTTC; D: -; V: TRBV7-2; J: TRBJ2-7; size: -
CDR3: CASSHRDRQETQYF; DNA: TGTGCCAGCAGTCACCGGGACAGACAAGAGACCCAGTACTTC; D: TRBD1; V: TRBV28; J: TRBJ2-5; size: -
CDR3: CASSWRTGKRYEQYF; DNA: TGCGCCAGCAGCTGGCGGACAGGGAAGAGGTACGAGCAGTACTTC; D: TRBD1; V: TRBV5-1; J: TRBJ2-7; size: -
CDR3: CSVDAGGLYNEQFF; DNA: TGCAGCGTTGACGCGGGGGGCCTTTACAATGAGCAGTTCTTC; D: TRBD2; V: TRBV29-1; J: TRBJ2-1; size: -
CDR3: CASRRANSYEQYF; DNA: TGTGCCAGCAGGAGGGCTAACTCCTACGAGCAGTACTTC; D: -; V: TRBV2; J: TRBJ2-7; size: -
CDR3: CASRPTSGSGNEQFF; DNA: TGTGCCAGCAGACCGACTAGCGGGAGTGGTAATGAGCAGTTCTTC; D: TRBD2; V: TRBV6-1; J: TRBJ2-1; size: -